The rows below give T cell receptor beta chains drawn from one sample of a study of technical replicates of blood from a handful of donors. Measured with immunoSEQ multiplex PCR; TCRdb has only the in-frame clones, and not every one. The sample has 8,000 to 9,000 clones, 90% seen once; the top ten hold 9.5% to 13%. Sequencing was performed on PBMCs. The receptors derive from a human donor in good health. CDR3s include the opening cysteine and the closing phenylalanine or tryptophan. Each record gives: J gene, V gene, clone size, D gene, CDR3 DNA, CDR3 protein. A D gene is named only where the DNA matches it firmly. Where a row states a size, it is once, few, many or the class of an expanded clone; other rows omit it.

>TRBJ2-7|TRBV5-4|.|TRBD2
TGTGCCAGCAGCTTAGAAGTAGCGGGAGACGAGCAGTACTTC
CASSLEVAGDEQYF
>TRBJ2-7|TRBV6-6|few|TRBD1
TGTGCCAGCAGTTATTCGACAGGGGGCGAGCAGTACTTC
CASSYSTGGEQYF
>TRBJ1-2|TRBV5-1|.|TRBD1
TGCGCCAGCAGCTGGGGACCAGCAGGGGGCAACTATGGCTACACCTTC
CASSWGPAGGNYGYTF
>TRBJ1-1|TRBV5-6|few|TRBD1
TGTGCCAGCAGCTTTCCCGACAGGGCTACTGAAGCTTTCTTT
CASSFPDRATEAFF
>TRBJ1-2|TRBV5-6|once|TRBD1
TGTGCCAGCAGCTTGAAAGGGACAGACTATGGCTACACCTTC
CASSLKGTDYGYTF
>TRBJ2-4|TRBV5-4|.|.
TGTGCCAGCAGCCCGGCGGGGAAGGGTAATCTAGCCAAAAACATTCAGTACTTC
CASSPAGKGNLAKNIQYF
>TRBJ1-3|TRBV30|.|.
TGTGCCTGGAGTCGCGGGAACTCTGGAAACACCATATATTTT
CAWSRGNSGNTIYF
>TRBJ2-7|TRBV5-1|.|.
TGCGCCAGCAGCTTGGAACCAGGGGCCCCCTACGAGCAGTACTTC
CASSLEPGAPYEQYF
>TRBJ1-1|TRBV6-6|.|TRBD1
TGTGCCAGCAAGGACAGGGTGGCTTTCTTT
CASKDRVAFF
>TRBJ1-1|TRBV9|.|.
TGTGCCAGCAGCGCGTCCGGAGCTAACACTGAAGCTTTCTTT
CASSASGANTEAFF
>TRBJ2-1|TRBV6-5|.|.
TGTGCCAGCAGGATTCGGGGGGCCGGAGAGCAGTTCTTC
CASRIRGAGEQFF
>TRBJ1-5|TRBV23-1|.|.
TGCGCCAGCAGCGGGGGTGACCCCATTGGCAATCAGCCCCAGCATTTT
CASSGGDPIGNQPQHF
>TRBJ1-5|TRBV27|.|.
TGTGCCAGCAGGAGGGCAGGGAGGGGGGTGGATCAGCCCCAGCATTTT
CASRRAGRGVDQPQHF
>TRBJ2-3|TRBV5-1|.|TRBD2
TGCGCCAGCAGCCCCCGAGGTAGCGGGAGAACAGATACGCAGTATTTT
CASSPRGSGRTDTQYF
>TRBJ1-1|TRBV7-9|.|.
TGTGCCAGCAGCCAACCCCCAGAGAACACTGAAGCTTTCTTT
CASSQPPENTEAFF
>TRBJ2-2|TRBV11-2|.|.
TGTGCCAGCAGTCCCTACAGGGTGGCCGGGGAGCTGTTTTTT
CASSPYRVAGELFF
>TRBJ1-2|TRBV5-1|.|.
TGCGCCAGCAGCTTAGGGGTCGTTAACTATGGCTACACCTTC
CASSLGVVNYGYTF
>TRBJ2-6|TRBV2|.|.
TGTGCCAGCAGTACACCCGGGACTTTAACTGGGGCCAACGTCCTGACTTTC
CASSTPGTLTGANVLTF
>TRBJ2-6|TRBV7-9|.|.
TGTGCCAGCAGCTCCTCTAACTCTGGGGCCAACGTCCTGACTTTC
CASSSSNSGANVLTF
>TRBJ1-4|TRBV25-1|.|.
TGTGCCAGCAGTCGACAGGTTTGGGAAAAACTGTTTTTT
CASSRQVWEKLFF
>TRBJ2-1|TRBV10-3|.|TRBD2
TGTGCCATCAGTGTTGGACTAGCGGGAGCAGGAAGATCCTACAATGAGCAGTTCTTC
CAISVGLAGAGRSYNEQFF
>TRBJ2-3|TRBV5-1|.|TRBD2
TGCGCCAGCGGCGGGAGGGCCTCGGATACGCAGTATTTT
CASGGRASDTQYF
>TRBJ2-2|TRBV9|.|TRBD1
TGTGCCAGCAGCGTAGGGACAGGGACCTCCACCGGGGAGCTGTTTTTT
CASSVGTGTSTGELFF
>TRBJ2-2|TRBV29-1|once|TRBD2
TGCAGCGTTGAAAAAGGCCTAGCGGGATCCGGGGAGCTGTTTTTT
CSVEKGLAGSGELFF
>TRBJ2-3|TRBV7-6|.|.
TGTGCCAGCAGCTTAGACTCTTCCACAGATACGCAGTATTTT
CASSLDSSTDTQYF
>TRBJ2-7|TRBV9|.|TRBD2
TGTGCCAGCAGCGTAGCCCCAAGCGGGGGCGCGGGAGAGCAGTACTTC
CASSVAPSGGAGEQYF
>TRBJ2-2|TRBV21-1|.|.
TGTGCCAGCACCCCCGAAGCACCCCTAGCGGAGGGGGATACCGGGGAGCTGTTTTTT
CASTPEAPLAEGDTGELFF
>TRBJ2-2|TRBV29-1|.|.
TGCAGCGTTAAAGAACCGGGACACGACACCGGGGAGCTGTTTTTT
CSVKEPGHDTGELFF
>TRBJ1-1|TRBV11-3|.|.
TGTGCCAGCAGCCCGGGACAACCGAACACTGAAGCTTTCTTT
CASSPGQPNTEAFF
>TRBJ1-5|TRBV6-1|.|.
TGTGCCAGCGGGGAACAGGTTCGTCAGCCCCAGCATTTT
CASGEQVRQPQHF
>TRBJ2-3|TRBV27|.|TRBD1
TGTGCCAGCAGTTCACAGGGGGCTGGCACAGATACGCAGTATTTT
CASSSQGAGTDTQYF
>TRBJ2-3|TRBV6-5|once|.
TGTGCCAGCAGTTACGGGTCAGCGGTGCGTACGCAGTATTTT
CASSYGSAVRTQYF
>TRBJ1-2|TRBV30|.|.
TGTGCCTGTAATGGCTACACCTTC
CACNGYTF
>TRBJ1-2|TRBV2|once|.
TGTGCCAGCAGTGAAGACAGGGCGTATGGCTACACCTTC
CASSEDRAYGYTF
>TRBJ2-7|TRBV15|.|.
TGTGCCACCAGCAACCCCGAAGCGATACTACGGGAGCAGTACTTC
CATSNPEAILREQYF
>TRBJ2-7|TRBV28|.|.
TGTGCCAGCAGTTTAGGCCAGGGGACCTACGAGCAGTACTTC
CASSLGQGTYEQYF
>TRBJ1-1|TRBV28|.|.
TGTGCCAGCAGTTGGGAACAGGGAAGAGCTTTCTTT
CASSWEQGRAFF
>TRBJ2-2|TRBV2|.|.
TGTGCCAGCGGGACTGACGCCGGGGAGCTGTTTTTT
CASGTDAGELFF
>TRBJ2-5|TRBV5-1|.|TRBD2
TGCGCCAGCAGCGAGCTAGCGGGAGCCTCGGAAGAGACCCAGTACTTC
CASSELAGASEETQYF
>TRBJ2-7|TRBV7-9|.|TRBD2
TGTGCCAGCAGCTTGAGGGAGGGTCACCACGAGCAGTACTTC
CASSLREGHHEQYF
>TRBJ2-7|TRBV11-2|.|.
TGTGCCAGCAGCCCTAGCTCCTACGAGCAGTACTTC
CASSPSSYEQYF
>TRBJ1-1|TRBV5-5|.|TRBD1
TGTGCCAGCAGCCGAAAATGGGGACAGGCGACACTACTTCCGAACACTGAAGCTTTCTTT
CASSRKWGQATLLPNTEAFF
>TRBJ2-3|TRBV5-1|.|.
TGCGCCAGCTTTGGGGGGGGCTCGACAGATACGCAGTATTTT
CASFGGGSTDTQYF
>TRBJ1-1|TRBV6-6|once|.
TGTGCCAGCAGTTCTCAGGGCCTAGCTTTCTTT
CASSSQGLAFF
>TRBJ1-1|TRBV6-5|.|.
TGTGCCAGCAGTTCTGGAGGCGCGGACACTGAAGCTTTCTTT
CASSSGGADTEAFF
>TRBJ1-4|TRBV30|.|.
TGTGCCTGGAGTGGGGGGGTTTCCCCTAATGAAAAACTGTTTTTT
CAWSGGVSPNEKLFF
>TRBJ2-1|TRBV5-1|.|.
TGCGCCAGCAGCTTGCCCTCCCTGAGCGGAGGAGGAAATGAGCAGTTCTTC
CASSLPSLSGGGNEQFF
>TRBJ2-2|TRBV19|.|.
TGTGCCAGTAGTATGGGGCTCGGGGAGCTGTTTTTT
CASSMGLGELFF
>TRBJ2-7|TRBV6-1|.|.
TGTGCCAGCAGTGAGTATACAGGGTTTGAGGACGAGCAGTACTTC
CASSEYTGFEDEQYF
>TRBJ1-1|TRBV18|.|TRBD1
TGTGCCAGCTCAGGCACAGGGGACAACAGTGAAGCTTTCTTT
CASSGTGDNSEAFF
>TRBJ2-5|TRBV5-1|.|.
TGCGCCAGCAGCTTGGGTAGCGGAGAGACCCAGTACTTC
CASSLGSGETQYF